This T cell receptor beta chain originates from a study of shared T cell receptors in the human thymus. The germline V gene has CDR1 SNHLY and CDR2 FYNNEI. Trimming removed 7 bases at V and 0 bases at J, with 17 bases between. The CDR3 totals 16 residues. Assay used: immunoSEQ multiplex PCR; TCRdb lists only in-frame clones, some missing. Of 500,000 to 850,000 clones in the sample, over 75% were seen once. The data also belong to a second study, concerning human thymus T cells. That work adds: Donors were healthy Finnish infants having corrective surgery for congenital heart defects. There appeared to be biased usage of V and J genes in thymic and blood repertoires. Unrelated individuals were reported by related research to share highly overlapping thymic repertoires.

This TCR came from a boy younger than two with a congenital heart defect. The rearrangement links TRBV2 to TRBJ2-3, with D maybe TRBD2 (5 bases). Specimen: thymocytes. The CDR3 region has the DNA TGTGCCAGCAACTTTTCCGGGATGGGGAGCACAGATACGCAGTATTTT. This sequence encodes CASNFSGMGSTDTQYF.